The clone carrying this TCR beta chain was counted ten times or more. A constant-region primer primed TCR beta cDNA synthesis from 400 to 550 ng of total RNA. Construction of TCR beta libraries relied on three successive nested multiplex PCR rounds employing slightly modified ARM-PCR. One entry per CDR3 protein results from TCRdb running MiXCR on the multiplex PCR reads. The table has some 120,000 distinct CDR3 sequences, about 59% seen once. The entry originates in a study of tumor-infiltrating lymphocytes in primary liver carcinoma. For each extraction, RNA and DNA were obtained together from 20-30 mg of unsorted bulk tissue. This TCR was sampled from a woman aged 55-75 years with primary liver carcinoma and hepatitis B virus infection. The specimen was liver tumor tissue from sampling region 1. Indicated subset: tumor region T1, superior pole.

The CDR3 spells CASSLAGAGAISYEQYF. DNA for the CDR3: TGTGCCAGCAGCTTAGCGGGAGCGGGGGCTATTTCCTACGAGCAGTACTTC. The chain combines TRBV13 with TRBJ2-7, with TRBD2 matching 8 bases. The CDR3 is 17 residues long. The trim removed 1 base at V and 1 base at J, leaving 9 bases unmatched. The germline V gene encodes CDR1 PRHDT and CDR2 FYEKMQ (reference sequence).